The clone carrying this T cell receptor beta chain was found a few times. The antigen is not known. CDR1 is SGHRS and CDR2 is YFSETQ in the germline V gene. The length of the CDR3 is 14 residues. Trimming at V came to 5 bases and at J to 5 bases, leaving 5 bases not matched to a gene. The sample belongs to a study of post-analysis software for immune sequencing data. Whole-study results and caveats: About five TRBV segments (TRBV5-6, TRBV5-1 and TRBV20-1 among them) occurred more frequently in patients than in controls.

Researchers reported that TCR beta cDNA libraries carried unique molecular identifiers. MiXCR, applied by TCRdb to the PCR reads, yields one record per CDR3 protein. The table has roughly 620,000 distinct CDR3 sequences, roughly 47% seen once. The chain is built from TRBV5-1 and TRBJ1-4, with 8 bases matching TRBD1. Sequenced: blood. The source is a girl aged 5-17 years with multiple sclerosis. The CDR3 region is CASRSGTGNEKLFF. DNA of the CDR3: TGCGCCAGCAGATCCGGGACAGGAAATGAAAAACTGTTTTTT.